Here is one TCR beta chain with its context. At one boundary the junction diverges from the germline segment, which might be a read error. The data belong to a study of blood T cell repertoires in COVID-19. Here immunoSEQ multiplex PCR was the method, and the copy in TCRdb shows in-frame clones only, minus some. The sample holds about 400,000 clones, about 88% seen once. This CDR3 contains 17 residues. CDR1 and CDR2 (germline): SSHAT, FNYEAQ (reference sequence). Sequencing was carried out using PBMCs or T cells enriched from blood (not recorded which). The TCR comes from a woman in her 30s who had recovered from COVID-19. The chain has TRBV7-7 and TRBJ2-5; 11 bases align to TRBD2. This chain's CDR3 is CASSLRTSGGSQETQYF. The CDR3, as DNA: TGTGCTAGCAGCTTGCGAACTAGCGGGGGATCCCAAGAGACCCAGTACTTC. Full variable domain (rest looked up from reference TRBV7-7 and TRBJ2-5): GAGVSQSPRYKVTKRGQDVTLRCDPISSHATLYWYQQALGQGPEFLTYFNYEAQPDKSGLPSDRFSAERPEGSISTLTIQRTEQRDSAMYRCASSLRTSGGSQETQYFGPGTRLLVL.